This is a list of T cell receptor beta chains from one sample in a study of control samples from healthy donors and cancer patients. Assay used: immunoSEQ multiplex PCR; TCRdb lists only in-frame clones, some missing. The sample consists of about 77,000 clones, roughly 92% of them appearing once. Sequencing was performed on blood. The receptors were sampled from a woman in her fifties or sixties in good health. Both conserved end residues are trimmed from each CDR3.

v_gene: TRBV6-5; j_gene: TRBJ2-7; CDR3aa: ASGQGINEQY
v_gene: TRBV19; j_gene: TRBJ2-5; CDR3aa: ASRDTSRETQY
v_gene: TRBV30; j_gene: TRBJ1-6; CDR3aa: AWTTGTGSNSPLH
v_gene: TRBV10-1; j_gene: TRBJ1-6; CDR3aa: ASRTRDSYNSPLH
v_gene: TRBV19; j_gene: TRBJ2-6; CDR3aa: ASSRGTSGANVLT
v_gene: TRBV5-6; j_gene: TRBJ1-6; CDR3aa: ASSTNDRGYNSPLH
v_gene: TRBV4-1; j_gene: TRBJ2-2; CDR3aa: ASSHNTGELF
v_gene: TRBV7-9; j_gene: TRBJ1-4; CDR3aa: ASSLLGGNEKLF
v_gene: TRBV19; j_gene: TRBJ1-3; CDR3aa: VQGTSSGNTIY
v_gene: TRBV30; j_gene: TRBJ2-5; CDR3aa: AWGTGGEETQY
v_gene: TRBV6-5; j_gene: TRBJ2-7; CDR3aa: ASRSTQGYEQY
v_gene: TRBV30; j_gene: TRBJ2-7; CDR3aa: AWGGGGSRYEQY
v_gene: TRBV6-4; j_gene: TRBJ2-2; CDR3aa: ASSPGTNTGELF
v_gene: TRBV7-9; j_gene: TRBJ2-7; CDR3aa: ASSLTYEQY
v_gene: TRBV27; j_gene: TRBJ1-2; CDR3aa: ASSLTASYGYT
v_gene: TRBV6-2/TRBV6-3; j_gene: TRBJ2-3; CDR3aa: ASSYSRHPGQGTDTQY
v_gene: TRBV6-5; j_gene: TRBJ2-3; CDR3aa: AGRTGNADTQY
v_gene: TRBV5-4; j_gene: TRBJ1-2; CDR3aa: ASSSRDTNYGYT
v_gene: TRBV30; j_gene: TRBJ1-5; CDR3aa: AWSGMGSNQPQH
v_gene: TRBV3-1/TRBV3-2; j_gene: TRBJ2-6; CDR3aa: ASSHLDGANVLT
v_gene: TRBV11-2; j_gene: TRBJ1-5; CDR3aa: ASSLEGNGGARQPQH
v_gene: TRBV11-3; j_gene: TRBJ1-4; CDR3aa: ASSRKAMGREKLF
v_gene: TRBV9; j_gene: TRBJ2-7; CDR3aa: ASSVSGTGYEQY
v_gene: TRBV4-3; j_gene: TRBJ2-5; CDR3aa: ASSQEAGSTQETQY
v_gene: TRBV5-1; j_gene: TRBJ2-3; CDR3aa: ASSSGLATDTQY
v_gene: TRBV30; j_gene: TRBJ2-5; CDR3aa: ACQTSGEGWETQY
v_gene: TRBV3-1/TRBV3-2; j_gene: TRBJ2-7; CDR3aa: ASSGYRATYEQY
v_gene: TRBV18; j_gene: TRBJ1-3; CDR3aa: ASSPSGQLTGNTIY
v_gene: TRBV24-1; j_gene: TRBJ1-4; CDR3aa: ATSDSGTGNEKLF
v_gene: TRBV12-3/TRBV12-4; j_gene: TRBJ1-5; CDR3aa: ASSLTENQPQH
v_gene: TRBV30; j_gene: TRBJ2-1; CDR3aa: AWSVTRARIEQF
v_gene: TRBV6-5; j_gene: TRBJ2-5; CDR3aa: ASSPGGVETQY
v_gene: TRBV4-3; j_gene: TRBJ1-6; CDR3aa: ASSQDPLTDYNSPLH
v_gene: TRBV7-3; j_gene: TRBJ2-2; CDR3aa: ASSPGAGGELF
v_gene: TRBV5-4; j_gene: TRBJ1-3; CDR3aa: ASSVQTGLGNTIY
v_gene: TRBV7-3; j_gene: TRBJ2-1; CDR3aa: ASSSIAGGGTEQF
v_gene: TRBV5-1; j_gene: TRBJ2-4; CDR3aa: ASSLLEGALAKNIQY
v_gene: TRBV6-2/TRBV6-3; j_gene: TRBJ1-5; CDR3aa: ASSKVTGSNQPQH
v_gene: TRBV7-3; j_gene: TRBJ2-1; CDR3aa: ASSREGTLYNEQF
v_gene: TRBV5-1; j_gene: TRBJ1-1; CDR3aa: ASSLATGLNTEAF
v_gene: TRBV6-6; j_gene: TRBJ2-3; CDR3aa: ASSGTSGSDTQY
v_gene: TRBV4-3; j_gene: TRBJ1-2; CDR3aa: ASSQEGGEFVYGYT
v_gene: TRBV28; j_gene: TRBJ1-2; CDR3aa: ASNRGEGGGYT
v_gene: TRBV7-9; j_gene: TRBJ2-4; CDR3aa: ASSFGENIQY
v_gene: TRBV28; j_gene: TRBJ2-1; CDR3aa: ASTPGPSGGNEQF
v_gene: TRBV6-9; j_gene: TRBJ2-1; CDR3aa: ASSSGTSGKSNEQF
v_gene: TRBV10-3; j_gene: TRBJ1-3; CDR3aa: AISEPTGGRSGNTIY
v_gene: TRBV7-9; j_gene: TRBJ2-3; CDR3aa: ASTQGQNTDTQY
v_gene: TRBV10-3; j_gene: TRBJ1-4; CDR3aa: AISERGTDNEKLF
v_gene: TRBV28; j_gene: TRBJ2-7; CDR3aa: ASSSGQGYEQY
v_gene: TRBV30; j_gene: TRBJ1-4; CDR3aa: AWSVGWANEKLF
v_gene: TRBV30; j_gene: TRBJ1-5; CDR3aa: AWTQGLGQPQH
v_gene: TRBV27; j_gene: TRBJ2-3; CDR3aa: ASSAIGDSYTDTQY
v_gene: TRBV5-4; j_gene: TRBJ1-6; CDR3aa: ASRSARLTPG